One sample yielded the 21 T cell receptor beta chains listed below, sequenced in a study of blood T cell repertoires in COVID-19. Sequencing was performed with immunoSEQ multiplex PCR; in TCRdb, only in-frame clones are kept and a portion is missing. The sample holds about 270,000 clones, roughly 88% seen once. Material for sequencing was PBMCs or T cells enriched from blood (not recorded which). The receptors come from a woman aged 40-49 years with acute COVID-19.

The chain links TRBV4-3 to TRBJ2-3; 8 bases agree with TRBD1. Germline assignment: CDR1 LGHNA and CDR2 YSLEER. V lost 1 base to trimming and J lost 5 bases; unmatched junction nucleotides: 8. The CDR3 loop spans 16 amino acids. In DNA form, the CDR3 reads TGCGCCAGCAGCCAAGGGGGAGGACAGGGAGGAGATACGCAGTATTTT. Its protein product is CASSQGGGQGGDTQYF.

The J gene is TRBJ1-2, the V gene TRBV27, with 10 bases matching TRBD1. The length of the CDR3 is 18 residues. Germline values: CDR1 MNHEY, CDR2 SMNVEV (reference sequence). V lost 8 bases, J lost 4 bases, and 19 bases stayed unmatched. CDR3 amino acids: CASGTHRTGGHESYGYTF. In DNA, the CDR3 is TGTGCCAGCGGAACCCACCGGACAGGGGGGCATGAGAGCTATGGCTACACCTTC.

The J gene is TRBJ1-5, the V gene TRBV10-3; no clear D. Germline CDR1 and CDR2: ENHRY and SYGVKD. The CDR3 totals 14 residues. Between the trimmed V and J ends, which lost 4 bases and 5 bases, there was a span of 12 bases. Written as DNA, the CDR3 is TGTGCCATCAGTGCGCGTGAGACTGATCAGCCCCAGCATTTT. Amino acid sequence: CAISARETDQPQHF.

V is TRBV6-2 or TRBV6-3 and J is TRBJ2-5; 7 bases agree with TRBD2. V lost 4 bases to trimming and J lost 11 bases; unmatched junction nucleotides: 19. This CDR3 spans 16 amino acids. Germline loops: CDR1 MNHEY, CDR2 SVGEGT. This CDR3 reads CASSWGGLSDAGSQYF. For the CDR3, the DNA is TGTGCCAGCAGTTGGGGGGGACTATCCGATGCTGGGTCTCAGTACTTC.

This chain uses TRBV11-3 with TRBJ2-1, with D possibly matching TRBD2 (6 bases). Trimming shortened V by 6 bases and J by 3 bases, and 21 bases separated the two germline ends. The CDR3 extends over 17 amino acids. Looked up from germline, CDR1 is SGHNT and CDR2 is YENEEA. The CDR3 region has the DNA TGTGCCAGCAGTTTGGGCCCCAGCGCCGGGAGCTACAATGAGCAGTTCTTC. Translated: CASSLGPSAGSYNEQFF.

The chain joins TRBV28 to TRBJ1-3, with 7 bases that match TRBD1. After removal of 7 bases from V and 2 bases from J, the junction contained 11 bases not matched to a gene. In germline, CDR1 is MDHEN, CDR2 SYDVKM. The CDR3 runs to 16 residues. Here the CDR3 DNA reads TGTGCCAGCACCCTGGCAGGGGGAAGTACTGGAAACACCATATATTTT. Translated: CASTLAGGSTGNTIYF.

This clone has only a few counts. The chain employs TRBV9 and TRBJ2-5; D is perhaps TRBD2 (5 bases). The V and J ends lost 4 bases and 4 bases respectively, with 17 bases between them. The germline CDR1 and CDR2 sequences are SGDLS and YYNGEE. The CDR3 has 15 amino acids. CDR3 nucleotide sequence: TGTGCCAGCAGCCCACGGCCCCTCGGAGGAGAGACCCAGTACTTC. Translation: CASSPRPLGGETQYF.

The chain employs TRBV9 and TRBJ2-2, with 9 bases identical to TRBD2. The germline gives CDR1 SGDLS, CDR2 YYNGEE. The CDR3 length is 16 residues. Trimming at V came to 4 bases and at J to 10 bases, leaving 14 bases not matched to a gene. For the CDR3, the DNA is TGTGCCAGCAGCCCCGGGACTAGCAGTCCCAGGGAGGAGCTGTTTTTT. It specifies CASSPGTSSPREELFF.

The chain combines TRBV7-6 with TRBJ2-3; 8 bases are shared with TRBD2. CDR1 SGHVS and CDR2 FNYEAQ come from the germline V gene. Trimming cost V 5 bases and J 0 bases; bases outside gene matches: 4. The CDR3 covers 15 residues. The CDR3 reads CASSPTSGSTDTQYF. CDR3 nucleotide sequence: TGTGCCAGCAGCCCCACTAGCGGAAGCACAGATACGCAGTATTTT.

The CDR3: CASSPGTGLSVTGYTF. CDR3 bases: TGTGCCAGCAGCCCCGGGACAGGCCTTTCTGTTACTGGCTACACCTTC. V gene TRBV7-8 combines with J gene TRBJ1-2; 8 nucleotides agree with TRBD1. Germline-derived CDR1 and CDR2 are SGHVS and FQNEAQ. Germline trimming cut 5 bases from V and 7 bases from J; bases unmatched to any gene: 15. CDR3 length equals 16 residues.

This chain connects TRBV28 to TRBJ1-2; 7 bases line up with TRBD1. Looked up from germline, CDR1 is MDHEN and CDR2 is SYDVKM. CDR3 length: 13 residues. V shed 6 bases, J shed 4 bases, and the junction held 5 bases outside the gene matches. CDR3 DNA sequence: TGTGCCAGCAGCTTGGACAGGTTCTATGGCTACACCTTC. As protein: CASSLDRFYGYTF.

J is TRBJ2-2 and V is TRBV19, with 11 bases identical to TRBD1. The CDR3 is 13 amino acids. V lost 11 bases to trimming and J lost 5 bases; unmatched junction nucleotides: 4. Germline CDR1 LNHDA, CDR2 SQIVND (reference sequence). The CDR3 DNA reads TGTGCCGTCCGGGACAGGGGGACCGGGGAGCTGTTTTTT. Translation gives CAVRDRGTGELFF.

CDR3 protein: CASSGQGDRTEAFF. In nucleotides, the CDR3 is TGTGCCAGCAGTGGACAGGGGGATAGGACTGAAGCTTTCTTT. The chain links TRBV28 to TRBJ1-1, with 10 bases that match TRBD1. The CDR3 totals 14 residues. Germline assignment: CDR1 MDHEN and CDR2 SYDVKM. The junction had 5 bases not matched to a gene; V was cut back by 5 bases and J by 5 bases. The whole variable domain, filled in from reference TRBV28 and TRBJ1-1, reads DVKVTQSSRYLVKRTGEKVFLECVQDMDHENMFWYRQDPGLGLRLIYFSYDVKMKEKGDIPEGYSVSREKKERFSLILESASTNQTSMYLCASSGQGDRTEAFFGQGTRLTVV.

The genes are TRBV28 and TRBJ1-2; a weak D match, TRBD1 (6 bases). The germline gives CDR1 MDHEN, CDR2 SYDVKM. V was clipped by 6 bases and J by 4 bases, with 9 bases between them. This CDR3 has 12 amino acids. The CDR3 nucleotides read TGTGCCAGCAGGGACAGCCCCTATGGCTACACCTTC. The encoded protein is CASRDSPYGYTF.

The chain has TRBV30 and TRBJ2-1, with 14 nucleotides matching TRBD2. With V trimmed by 6 bases and J by 4 bases, 5 bases remained unmatched. Germline V gene lookup returns CDR1 GTSNPN and CDR2 SVGIG (reference sequence). The CDR3 spans 15 residues. CDR3 sequence: CACGLAGGFYNEQFF. Here the CDR3 DNA reads TGTGCCTGCGGACTAGCGGGAGGATTTTACAATGAGCAGTTCTTC.

The V gene is TRBV12-2, the J gene TRBJ2-1; TRBD1, the D gene given by the table, was not confirmed from the DNA. TRBV12-2 is an annotated pseudogene. CDR3 length equals 16 residues. Here the CDR3 DNA reads TGTGCAAGTCGCTTTAGGACAGGGCGGATTTTAGATGAGCAGTTCTTC. Amino acids: CASRFRTGRILDEQFF.

The chain links TRBV30 to TRBJ1-2; D gene ambiguous. The CDR3 spans 10 residues. The germline CDR1 and CDR2 sequences are GTSNPN and SVGIG (reference sequence). The V and J ends lost 0 bases and 13 bases respectively, with 9 bases between them. As DNA, the CDR3 is TGTGCCTGGAGTGTAGCCGTGCTCACCTTC. Its translation is CAWSVAVLTF.

The CDR3 spells CASSRSGTENYEQYF. CDR3 nucleotides: TGTGCCAGCTCACGATCCGGGACAGAGAATTACGAGCAGTACTTC. The chain recombines TRBV18 with TRBJ2-7; 7 bases are shared with TRBD1. V was clipped by 4 bases and J by 4 bases; unmatched bases: 10. This CDR3 has 15 amino acids. Germline V gene lookup returns CDR1 KGHSH and CDR2 LQKENI. The full variable domain, in which reference TRBV18 and TRBJ2-7 provide the parts outside the CDR3, is NAGVMQNPRHLVRRRGQEARLRCSPMKGHSHVYWYRQLPEEGLKFMVYLQKENIIDESGMPKERFSAEFPKEGPSILRIQQVVRGDSAAYFCASSRSGTENYEQYFGPGTRLTVT.

The chain has TRBV30 and TRBJ1-1; D unclear. V dropped 1 base and J dropped 6 bases, with 9 bases sitting between them. The germline V gene has CDR1 GTSNPN and CDR2 SVGIG (reference sequence). The CDR3 runs 12 residues. The CDR3: CAWSAPSPEAFF. The CDR3 bases are TGTGCCTGGAGTGCCCCCTCCCCTGAAGCTTTCTTT.

This chain uses TRBV3-1 (or the pseudogene TRBV3-2) with TRBJ1-3; D is possibly TRBD1 (5 bases). The CDR3 runs to 16 residues. Trimming stripped 1 base from V and 0 bases from J, with 10 bases between. Germline lookup yields CDR1 LGHDT and CDR2 YNNKEL (reference sequence). CDR3 residues: CASSQAGGFSGNTIYF. CDR3 nucleotide sequence: TGTGCCAGCAGCCAAGCGGGGGGATTCTCTGGAAACACCATATATTTT.

This clone came up a few times. The chain employs TRBV6-5 and TRBJ1-5; no firm D call. This CDR3 comprises 15 residues. V shed 5 bases and J shed 6 bases, with 17 bases lying between them. Germline loops: CDR1 MNHEY, CDR2 SVGAGI. CDR3 in DNA: TGTGCCAGCAGTACGAACCGGGAAGACGGTCAGCCCCAGCATTTT. Translating it yields CASSTNREDGQPQHF.